The 16 T cell receptor beta chains below all came from one sample that was sequenced in a study of spatial heterogeneity in lung cancer. Regarding time point: blood at routine non-recurrence follow-up after resection. TCRdb reprocessed the 5' RACE reads via MiXCR and lists one record per CDR3 protein. The sample carries about 10,000 distinct CDR3 sequences, around 23% recorded once. The source was PBMCs, collected at follow-up. The origin of the receptors is a female donor with early-stage non-small cell lung cancer.

In its sample, this clonotype was seen a few times. The chain joins TRBV5-1 to TRBJ2-6; a possible D gene is TRBD2 (6 bases). V was shortened by 4 bases and J by 0 bases, with 14 bases between the two germline ends. CDR1 and CDR2 from the germline V gene are SGHRS and YFSETQ. The length of the CDR3 is 17 residues. CDR3 bases: TGCGCCAGCAGCATCCTGGACGGGAGCTCTGGGGCCAACGTCCTGACTTTC. It codes for CASSILDGSSGANVLTF.

J is TRBJ2-3 and V is TRBV20-1, with D uncertain. This CDR3 comprises 14 residues. With 3 bases removed from V and 0 bases from J, the gap between germline ends came to 10 bases. The germline CDR1 and CDR2 sequences are DFQATT and SNEGSKA (reference sequence). The CDR3 bases are TGCAGTGCTAGCAAACGGGTCAGCACAGATACGCAGTATTTT. Amino acids: CSASKRVSTDTQYF.

The chain carries TRBV14 and TRBJ2-6; D perhaps matches TRBD2 (5 bases). V dropped 4 bases and J dropped 5 bases, with 18 bases sitting between them. Germline assignment: CDR1 SGHDN and CDR2 FVKESK. CDR3 length equals 17 residues. CDR3 DNA sequence: TGTGCCAGCAGCCCCGGAGGTCTAGCCGCCTGGGCCAACGTCCTGACTTTC. Its protein is CASSPGGLAAWANVLTF.

This chain connects TRBV6-5 to TRBJ2-7; TRBD1 matches at 11 bases. This CDR3 contains 14 residues. Germline assignment: CDR1 MNHEY and CDR2 SVGAGI. V lost 2 bases to trimming and J lost 5 bases; unmatched junction nucleotides: 2. Written as DNA, the CDR3 is TGTGCCAGCAGTTACCTGGGACAGGGGGACGAGCAGTACTTC. It is translated as CASSYLGQGDEQYF.

The chain is built from TRBV7-2 and TRBJ2-1, with D maybe TRBD1 (6 bases). This CDR3 contains 15 residues. Trimming removed 6 bases at V and 4 bases at J, with 16 bases between. Germline V gene data show CDR1 as SGHTA and CDR2 as FQGNSA. DNA for the CDR3: TGTGCCAGCAGTCCAACTAGGGGGTCGTACAATGAGCAGTTCTTC. Translated, it gives CASSPTRGSYNEQFF.

The chain recombines TRBV24-1 with TRBJ2-2; 7 bases line up with TRBD1. The CDR3 is 15 amino acids. Per the germline V gene, CDR1 is KGHDR and CDR2 is SFDVKD. V was clipped by 7 bases and J by 3 bases; unmatched bases: 7. The CDR3 DNA sequence: TGTGCCACCAGAAGTACAGGGGCAGACACCGGGGAGCTGTTTTTT. This translates into CATRSTGADTGELFF.

This clonotype is classed as medium-sized. The chain uses TRBV28 and TRBJ1-1; D is undetermined. The CDR3 contains 13 residues. V gave up 5 bases and J gave up 5 bases, with 12 bases separating them. CDR1 and CDR2 (germline): MDHEN, SYDVKM. CDR3 coding DNA: TGTGCCAGCAGTCGGGCGAAGGGTACTGAAGCTTTCTTT. Its protein product is CASSRAKGTEAFF.

The V gene is TRBV29-1, the J gene TRBJ2-5; D ambiguous. Germline lookup yields CDR1 SQVTM and CDR2 ANQGSEA. The CDR3 extends over 12 amino acids. V dropped 7 bases and J dropped 2 bases, with 11 bases sitting between them. CDR3 nucleotide sequence: TGCAGCGCCCTCCCGCCACAAGAGACCCAGTACTTC. Protein product: CSALPPQETQYF.

This clonotype appeared a few times. This chain links TRBV28 with TRBJ2-3; 7 bases line up with TRBD2. The CDR3 has 15 residues. The germline CDR1 and CDR2 sequences are MDHEN and SYDVKM. J lost 2 bases, V lost 4 bases, and 6 bases had no gene match. CDR3 nucleotide sequence: TGTGCCAGCAGTTCTCAAGCGGGGTACACAGATACGCAGTATTTT. It specifies CASSSQAGYTDTQYF.

In its sample, this clonotype was seen once. This chain links TRBV29-1 with TRBJ2-1, with D unresolved. The CDR3 spans 11 residues. Trimming stripped 3 bases from V and 7 bases from J, with 7 bases between. The germline V gene encodes CDR1 SQVTM and CDR2 ANQGSEA. CDR3 nucleotide sequence: TGCAGCGTTGATCCCAGTAATGAGCAGTTCTTC. Translating it yields CSVDPSNEQFF.

A few counts support this clonotype. The genes are TRBV10-3 and TRBJ1-4; D gene unclear. The CDR3 runs to 13 residues. V was shortened by 0 bases and J by 6 bases, with 5 bases between the two germline ends. The germline gives CDR1 ENHRY, CDR2 SYGVKD. The CDR3: CAISESRDEKLFF. The CDR3 bases are TGTGCCATCAGTGAGTCCCGAGATGAAAAACTGTTTTTT.

The V gene is TRBV4-2, the J gene TRBJ2-7, with 8 bases lining up with TRBD1. Germline-derived CDR1 and CDR2 are LGHNA and YNFKEQ. The CDR3 runs 14 residues. V shed 2 bases and J 4 bases; nucleotides not matched to a gene: 4. Here the CDR3 DNA reads TGTGCCAGCAGCCAACCGGGACAGGAATACGAGCAGTACTTC. It translates to CASSQPGQEYEQYF.

The chain is built from TRBV2 and TRBJ2-5; tentative D call: TRBD2 (5 bases). Trimming took 10 bases from V and 2 from J, leaving 20 bases between them. Germline V gives CDR1 SNHLY, CDR2 FYNNEI. The CDR3 runs to 15 residues. The CDR3 spells CANQDPTRGQETQYF. The CDR3 coding sequence is TGTGCCAACCAGGACCCGACCCGGGGACAAGAGACCCAGTACTTC.

Only a few counts were recorded for this clonotype. The chain combines TRBV20-1 with TRBJ1-1; 10 bases fit TRBD1. The J segment lost 7 bases and the V segment lost 1 base, leaving 9 bases of the junction unmatched. The CDR3 runs 15 residues. From germline, CDR1 is DFQATT and CDR2 SNEGSKA (reference sequence). Here the CDR3 DNA reads TGCAGTGCTAGAGCCGGGACAGGGGTGGAGTTTGAAGCTTTCTTT. It yields the protein CSARAGTGVEFEAFF.

This clonotype was counted between two and nine times. This rearrangement joins TRBV19 to TRBJ2-7; D uncertain. This CDR3 is built from 13 residues. Trimming removed 2 bases from V and 5 bases from J, with 10 bases in between. Germline CDR1 reads LNHDA; CDR2 reads SQIVND (reference sequence). The CDR3 here is CASSIKGPHEQYF. CDR3 nucleotide sequence: TGTGCCAGTAGTATAAAGGGCCCCCACGAGCAGTACTTC.

This chain uses TRBV5-1 with TRBJ2-5; the D gene is possibly TRBD2 (6 bases). Germline values: CDR1 SGHRS, CDR2 YFSETQ. V was trimmed by 0 bases and J by 2 bases, leaving 14 bases between them. This CDR3 is 16 amino acids long. CDR3 in DNA: TGCGCCAGCAGCTTGGAGCAGGGAGGCCCTCAAGAGACCCAGTACTTC. Its translation: CASSLEQGGPQETQYF.